These 10 T cell receptor beta chains share one sample of origin, sequenced in a study of beta chain features in type 1 diabetes. Expressed TCRB transcripts were sequenced because the isolated RNA had all been reverse transcribed beforehand. Using immunoSEQ multiplex PCR, the repertoire was profiled, and TCRdb retains in-frame clones only, with some absent. The table has some 230,000 clones, 9.6% seen once. The sequenced sample was naive CD4+ T cells from blood. These receptor sequences come from a woman aged 18-35 years in good health.

The rearrangement links TRBV7-2 to TRBJ1-6; D remains unclear. Germline CDR1 reads SGHTA; CDR2 reads FQGNSA. The V and J ends lost 2 bases and 7 bases respectively, with 15 bases between them. The CDR3 contains 16 residues. The CDR3 region has the DNA TGTGCCAGCAGCTTAAGCGTGATCGAAGCCAATTCACCCCTCCACTTT. Its protein is CASSLSVIEANSPLHF.

A few counts support this clone. The V gene is TRBV6-5, the J gene TRBJ2-3; 8 positions match TRBD2. Unmatched junction bases numbered 5, after V lost 5 bases and J lost 4 bases. This CDR3 is 14 amino acids long. Germline CDR1 MNHEY, CDR2 SVGAGI. CDR3 loop: CASSPAGGSDTQYF. The CDR3 DNA is TGTGCCAGCAGTCCGGCGGGAGGTTCAGATACGCAGTATTTT.

V usage is TRBV27 and J usage is TRBJ1-1, with 7 bases fitting TRBD1. There are 14 residues in the CDR3. V shed 4 bases and J 2 bases; nucleotides not matched to a gene: 4. CDR1 and CDR2 from the germline V gene are MNHEY and SMNVEV (reference sequence). CDR3 sequence (DNA): TGTGCCAGCAGTTCCCGGACAGGAAACACTGAAGCTTTCTTT. Encoded protein: CASSSRTGNTEAFF.

The gene calls are TRBV23-1 and TRBJ2-7; perhaps TRBD1 as D (6 bases). TRBV23-1 belongs to the ORF category, with a function that is uncertain. The CDR3 contains 17 residues. V lost 0 bases and J lost 5, with 20 bases in between. CDR3 sequence (DNA): TGCGCCAGCAGTCAATCCGCCCCTCTACAGGGCGTGAACGAGCAGTACTTC. Protein product: CASSQSAPLQGVNEQYF.

In this sample, this clone turned up a few times. CDR3 residues: CASSSSGVYEQYF. The DNA for the CDR3 is TGTGCCAGCAGCTCGAGCGGGGTCTACGAGCAGTACTTC. The rearrangement uses TRBV5-4 and TRBJ2-5, with 7 bases matching TRBD2. The DNA end favors TRBJ2-7, so the J call may be wrong. This CDR3 region has 13 residues. Germline lookup yields CDR1 SGHNT and CDR2 YYREEE (reference sequence).

This clone has only a few counts. Other DNA sequences in the same sample also yield this CDR3. The V call is TRBV5-4, the J call TRBJ2-1; 8 bases align to TRBD2. CDR1 SGHNT and CDR2 YYREEE come from the germline V gene (reference sequence). The CDR3 totals 15 residues. V gave up 1 base and J gave up 1 base; unmatched junction bases: 1. The DNA for the CDR3 is TGTGCCAGCAGCTTGACTAGCGGATCCTACAATGAGCAGTTCTTC. Translation gives CASSLTSGSYNEQFF.

The sample holds a few counts of this clone. The rearrangement links TRBV5-4 to TRBJ1-5; D remains unclear. V shed 1 base and J shed 1 base, with 12 bases lying between them. Germline lookup yields CDR1 SGHNT and CDR2 YYREEE (reference sequence). CDR3 length equals 16 residues. CDR3 residues: CASSLQEGGSNQPQHF. In DNA, the CDR3 is TGTGCCAGCAGCTTGCAAGAGGGTGGGAGCAATCAGCCCCAGCATTTT.

The chain uses TRBV19 and TRBJ2-3; possible D gene TRBD1, 5 bases. V lost 11 bases and J lost 2, with 20 bases in between. The V gene's germline CDR1 is LNHDA and CDR2 SQIVND (reference sequence). CDR3 length: 15 residues. The CDR3 DNA reads TGTGCCTCCTACGGTGGCAGGGCTTACACAGATACGCAGTATTTT. Its protein is CASYGGRAYTDTQYF.

This clone was counted a few times. The chain couples TRBV4-1 to TRBJ2-7; 7 bases align to TRBD1. Germline-derived CDR1 and CDR2 are MGHRA and YSYEKL. V shed 1 base, J shed 5 bases, and the junction held 8 bases outside the gene matches. The CDR3 extends over 15 amino acids. The CDR3 protein is CASSQVPQGTDEQYF. The CDR3 DNA is TGCGCCAGCAGCCAAGTCCCACAGGGGACGGACGAGCAGTACTTC.

Worth noting for this clone: This CDR3 is also generated by other DNA sequences in the sample. The V call is TRBV11-2, the J call TRBJ1-2, with a weak D call TRBD1 (6 bases). The CDR3 consists of 12 residues. Germline CDR1 reads SGHAT; CDR2 reads FQNNGV. Trimming stripped 3 bases from V and 4 bases from J, with 6 bases between. The CDR3 reads CASSLDSYGYTF. CDR3 sequence (DNA): TGTGCCAGCAGCTTGGACAGCTATGGCTACACCTTC.